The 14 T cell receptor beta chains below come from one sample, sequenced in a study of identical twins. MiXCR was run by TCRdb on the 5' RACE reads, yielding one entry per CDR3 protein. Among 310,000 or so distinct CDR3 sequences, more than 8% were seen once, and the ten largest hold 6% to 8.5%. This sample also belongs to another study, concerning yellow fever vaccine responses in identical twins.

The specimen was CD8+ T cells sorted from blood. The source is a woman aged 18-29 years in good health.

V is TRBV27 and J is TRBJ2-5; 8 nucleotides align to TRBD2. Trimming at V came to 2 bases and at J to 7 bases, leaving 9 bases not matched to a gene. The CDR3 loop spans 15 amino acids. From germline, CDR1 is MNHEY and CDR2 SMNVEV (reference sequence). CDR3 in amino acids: CASSLAGGVYGTQYF. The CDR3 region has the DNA TGTGCCAGCAGTTTAGCGGGGGGTGTCTATGGGACCCAGTACTTC.

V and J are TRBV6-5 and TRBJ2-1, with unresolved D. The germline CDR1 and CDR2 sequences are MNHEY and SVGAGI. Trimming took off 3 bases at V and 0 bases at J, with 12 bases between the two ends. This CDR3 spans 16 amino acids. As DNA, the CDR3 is TGTGCCAGCAGTTATGATCCAGGTAGCTCCTACAATGAGCAGTTCTTC. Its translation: CASSYDPGSSYNEQFF.

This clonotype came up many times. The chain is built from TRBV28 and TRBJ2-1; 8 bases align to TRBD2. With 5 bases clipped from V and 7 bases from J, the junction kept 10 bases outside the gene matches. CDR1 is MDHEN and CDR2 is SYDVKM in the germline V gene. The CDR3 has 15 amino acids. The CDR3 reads CASSRPGLEGNEQFF. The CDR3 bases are TGTGCCAGCAGTCGACCGGGACTAGAGGGGAATGAGCAGTTCTTC.

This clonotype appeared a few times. CDR3 in amino acids: CASSVRLGETQYF. CDR3 bases: TGTGCCAGCAGCGTACGCCTGGGAGAGACCCAGTACTTC. The chain employs TRBV9 and TRBJ2-5; no firm D call. Trimming took off 1 base at V and 4 bases at J, with 8 bases between the two ends. The length of the CDR3 is 13 residues. The germline V gene encodes CDR1 SGDLS and CDR2 YYNGEE.

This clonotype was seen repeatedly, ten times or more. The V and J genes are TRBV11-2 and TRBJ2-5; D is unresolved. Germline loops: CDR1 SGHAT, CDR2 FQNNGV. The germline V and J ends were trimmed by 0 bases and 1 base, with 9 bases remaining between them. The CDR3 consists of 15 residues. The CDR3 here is CASSLEVGTQETQYF. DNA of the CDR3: TGTGCCAGCAGCTTAGAGGTTGGAACCCAAGAGACCCAGTACTTC.

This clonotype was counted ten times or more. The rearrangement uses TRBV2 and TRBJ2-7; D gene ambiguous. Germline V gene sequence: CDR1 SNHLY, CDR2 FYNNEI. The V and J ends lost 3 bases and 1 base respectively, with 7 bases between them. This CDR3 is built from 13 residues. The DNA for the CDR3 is TGTGCCAGCAGTGACGTCCTATCCTACGAGCAGTACTTC. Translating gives CASSDVLSYEQYF.

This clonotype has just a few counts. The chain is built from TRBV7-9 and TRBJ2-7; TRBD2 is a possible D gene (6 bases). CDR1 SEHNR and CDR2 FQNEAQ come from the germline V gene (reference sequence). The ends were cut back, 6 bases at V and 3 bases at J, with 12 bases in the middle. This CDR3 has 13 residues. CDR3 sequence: CASSPGENYEQYF. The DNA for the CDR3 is TGTGCCAGCAGTCCGGGAGAAAACTACGAGCAGTACTTC.

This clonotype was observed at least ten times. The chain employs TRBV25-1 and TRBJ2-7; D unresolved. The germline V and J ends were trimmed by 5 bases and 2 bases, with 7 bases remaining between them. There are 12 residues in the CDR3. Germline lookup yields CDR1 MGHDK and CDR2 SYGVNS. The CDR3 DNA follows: TGTGCCAGCAGTAACCACCCCTACGAGCAGTACTTC. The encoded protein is CASSNHPYEQYF.

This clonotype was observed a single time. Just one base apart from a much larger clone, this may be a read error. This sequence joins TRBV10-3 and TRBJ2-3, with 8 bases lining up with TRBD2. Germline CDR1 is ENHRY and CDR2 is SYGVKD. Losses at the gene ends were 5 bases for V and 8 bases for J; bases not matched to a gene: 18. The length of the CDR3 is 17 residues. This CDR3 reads CAISFLNSGLVIGTQYF. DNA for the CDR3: TGTGCCATCAGTTTTCTCAACTCGGGACTAGTTATCGGTACGCAGTATTTT.

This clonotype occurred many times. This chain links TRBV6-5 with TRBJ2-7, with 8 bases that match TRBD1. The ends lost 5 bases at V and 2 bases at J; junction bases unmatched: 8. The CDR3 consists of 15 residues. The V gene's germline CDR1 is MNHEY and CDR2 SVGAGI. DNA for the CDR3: TGTGCCAGCAGTCACGAATGGACAGGGACCTACGAGCAGTACTTC. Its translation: CASSHEWTGTYEQYF.

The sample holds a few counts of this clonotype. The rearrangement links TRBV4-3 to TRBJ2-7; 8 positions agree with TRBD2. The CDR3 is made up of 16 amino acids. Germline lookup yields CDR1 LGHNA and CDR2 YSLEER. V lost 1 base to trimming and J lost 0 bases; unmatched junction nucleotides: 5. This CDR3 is CASSQGTGTSSYEQYF. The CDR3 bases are TGCGCCAGCAGCCAAGGCACCGGGACTAGCTCCTACGAGCAGTACTTC.

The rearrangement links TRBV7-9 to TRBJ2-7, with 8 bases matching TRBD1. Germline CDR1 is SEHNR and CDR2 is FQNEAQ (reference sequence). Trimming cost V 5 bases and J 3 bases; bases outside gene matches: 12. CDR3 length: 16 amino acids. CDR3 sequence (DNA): TGTGCCAGCAGCCCATGGACAGGGCCGAGAAACTACGAGCAGTACTTC. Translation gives CASSPWTGPRNYEQYF.

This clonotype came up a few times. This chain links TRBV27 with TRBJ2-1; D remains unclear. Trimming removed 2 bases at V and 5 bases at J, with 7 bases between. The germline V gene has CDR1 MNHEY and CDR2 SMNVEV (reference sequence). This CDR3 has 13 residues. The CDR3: CASSLVGDNEQFF. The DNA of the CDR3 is TGTGCCAGCAGTTTAGTCGGCGACAATGAGCAGTTCTTC.

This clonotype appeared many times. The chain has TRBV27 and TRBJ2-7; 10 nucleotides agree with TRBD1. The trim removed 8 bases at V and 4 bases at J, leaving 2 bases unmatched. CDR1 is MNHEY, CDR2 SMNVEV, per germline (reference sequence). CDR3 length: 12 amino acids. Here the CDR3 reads CASGTGAYEQYF. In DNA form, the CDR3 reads TGTGCCAGCGGGACAGGGGCGTACGAGCAGTACTTC.